This T cell receptor (beta chain) is drawn from a study of blood T cell repertoires in COVID-19. Looking at the study overall: PBMCs, B-cell-depleted T cells, or T cells were the source of the cDNA or gDNA that made up the material.

The ends lost 4 bases at V and 0 bases at J; junction bases unmatched: 9. Germline V gene lookup returns CDR1 KGHSH and CDR2 LQKENI. The CDR3 is made up of 18 amino acids. The protocol was immunoSEQ multiplex PCR, while the TCRdb copy is restricted to in-frame clones and leaves out a portion. The sample yields around 150,000 clones, approximately 85% seen once. This TCR came from a woman aged 60-70 years with COVID-19, enrolled during active disease. The chain employs TRBV18 and TRBJ1-6; 7 bases agree with TRBD1. Sequencing was done on a sample of peripheral blood. CDR3 DNA: TGTGCCAGCTCACGTTGGACAGGCTCGAGCTCCTATAATTCACCCCTCCACTTT. Its protein product is CASSRWTGSSSYNSPLHF.